The clone carrying this T cell receptor beta chain is a singleton in its sample. Its target is not known. This CDR3 is built from 12 residues. Germline values: CDR1 PRHDT, CDR2 FYEKMQ (reference sequence). V was cut by 2 bases and J by 3 bases, with 2 bases left in between. A v3.0 immunoSEQ assay was performed at survey level. Profiling relied on immunoSEQ multiplex PCR, and the TCRdb table lists in-frame clones only, not all of them. In the table there are about 14,000 clones, around 80% of which are singletons. The data were taken from a study of long-term antiretroviral therapy in people with HIV. Findings and limits, study-wide: Collection of the blood, which took place between the mid-2000s and the late 2010s, possibly occurred under older ART regimens.

Sample: unsorted PBMCs, taken 0.4 years after starting antiretroviral therapy. J is TRBJ1-3 and V is TRBV13, with unresolved D. The clonotype originates from a man aged 25 to 45 with HIV. The CDR3 reads CASSLRGNTIYF. The CDR3 DNA reads TGTGCCAGCAGCTTACGTGGAAACACCATATATTTT.